This entry lists 20 T cell receptor beta chains sequenced from one sample in a study of T-cell memory formation after mild COVID-19. TCRdb processed the 5' RACE reads anew with MiXCR; each CDR3 protein has one entry. The sample contains more than 400,000 distinct CDR3 sequences, roughly 18% of which appear only once. Sequences were obtained from PBMCs or a T cell subset sorted from them (not recorded which). All receptors derive from an adult woman who had mild COVID-19 (a few samples of this study predate the infection). Cell type and time point are not known.

In this sample, this clonotype turned up once. The chain employs TRBV7-7 and TRBJ2-3; D may be TRBD1 (5 bases). Germline V gene lookup returns CDR1 SSHAT and CDR2 FNYEAQ (reference sequence). V was pared by 5 bases and J by 2 bases, with 17 bases between. The CDR3 spans 16 residues. The CDR3 protein is CASSLTDNFDTDTQYF. DNA of the CDR3: TGTGCCAGCAGCCTGACAGATAACTTCGACACAGATACGCAGTATTTT.

V gene TRBV11-3 combines with J gene TRBJ2-1; tentatively, D is TRBD2 (6 bases). The CDR3 loop spans 14 amino acids. Germline lookup yields CDR1 SGHNT and CDR2 YENEEA. V was cut by 6 bases and J by 8 bases, with 17 bases left in between. DNA for the CDR3: TGTGCCAGCAGATTTAGCGGTTCGAGATATGAGCAGTTCTTC. Its translation: CASRFSGSRYEQFF.

The chain has TRBV9 and TRBJ2-7; 10 bases fit TRBD1. The length of the CDR3 is 15 residues. Germline V gene sequence: CDR1 SGDLS, CDR2 YYNGEE. Trimming took 0 bases from V and 3 from J; bases not matched to a gene: 3. CDR3 sequence (DNA): TGTGCCAGCAGCGTAGAGGGACAGGGGAGCTACGAGCAGTACTTC. Translating it yields CASSVEGQGSYEQYF.

This clonotype was seen repeatedly, ten times or more. This chain connects TRBV5-1 to TRBJ2-7; TRBD1 agrees at 10 bases. This CDR3 is 15 amino acids long. The V gene's germline CDR1 is SGHRS and CDR2 YFSETQ. V was pared by 1 base and J by 3 bases, with 4 bases of the junction left unmatched. The CDR3 region is CASSLLGQGYYEQYF. The CDR3 DNA reads TGCGCCAGCAGCTTGTTGGGACAGGGGTACTACGAGCAGTACTTC. The full variable domain, in which reference TRBV5-1 and TRBJ2-7 provide the parts outside the CDR3, is KAGVTQTPRYLIKTRGQQVTLSCSPISGHRSVSWYQQTPGQGLQFLFEYFSETQRNKGNFPGRFSGRQFSNSRSEMNVSTLELGDSALYLCASSLLGQGYYEQYFGPGTRLTVT.

The V and J genes are TRBV7-2 and TRBJ2-5; 7 bases fit TRBD2. V shed 5 bases and J 5 bases; nucleotides not matched to a gene: 11. The CDR3 has 15 residues. Germline V gives CDR1 SGHTA, CDR2 FQGNSA. The CDR3, as DNA: TGTGCCAGCAGCCAAATGACTAGCCTCTGGGAGACCCAGTACTTC. Protein sequence: CASSQMTSLWETQYF.

CDR3 coding DNA: TGTGCCAGCAGTTTCGGGGCTGCCGGGGGACCCGAGCAGTACTTC. Translation: CASSFGAAGGPEQYF. This rearrangement joins TRBV27 to TRBJ2-7; maybe TRBD2 (6 bases). CDR1 is MNHEY, CDR2 SMNVEV, per germline (reference sequence). The CDR3 runs 15 residues. Trimming took off 3 bases at V and 6 bases at J, with 18 bases between the two ends.

This clonotype was detected only a few times. The junction and the germline gene differ at one end; a read error may be behind it. The rearrangement links TRBV2 to TRBJ2-3; 10 nucleotides agree with TRBD1. CDR3 length: 12 amino acids. Per the germline V gene, CDR1 is SNHLY and CDR2 is FYNNEI. The CDR3 reads CASKSGGQGVRF. The CDR3 DNA reads as TGTGCCAGCAAAAGCGGCGGACAGGGGGTTAGATTT.

This clonotype was seen more than once but under ten times. The chain employs TRBV12-3 or TRBV12-4 and TRBJ2-1; 10 positions agree with TRBD1. The CDR3 runs 16 residues. The V segment lost 4 bases and the J segment 1 base; nucleotides outside the gene matches: 4. The CDR3 spells CASSSRTGGSYNEQFF. The CDR3 DNA reads as TGTGCCAGCAGTTCCCGGACAGGGGGTTCCTACAATGAGCAGTTCTTC.

This clonotype appeared a few times. J is TRBJ2-3 and V is TRBV7-8; D is perhaps TRBD2 (6 bases). Germline V gene lookup returns CDR1 SGHVS and CDR2 FQNEAQ. Trimming shortened V by 1 base and J by 12 bases, and 14 bases separated the two germline ends. The CDR3 has 13 residues. CDR3 sequence (DNA): TGTGCCAGCAGCTTAGGCGCGGACTATCACCAGTATTTT. Translating it yields CASSLGADYHQYF.

This clonotype was seen ten or more times. This rearrangement joins TRBV12-5 to TRBJ2-3, with D perhaps matching TRBD2 (6 bases). Germline V gene data show CDR1 as LGHNT and CDR2 as FRNRAP. The CDR3 consists of 16 residues. V was trimmed by 3 bases and J by 6 bases, leaving 19 bases between them. CDR3 sequence reads: CASGFPAAGPEDTQYF. CDR3 DNA sequence: TGTGCTAGTGGTTTCCCCGCGGCGGGACCCGAGGATACGCAGTATTTT.

The chain recombines TRBV5-4 with TRBJ2-2, with no clear D. The V gene lost 1 base and the J gene lost 1 base, with 5 bases spanning the gap. The CDR3 has 14 residues. The germline gives CDR1 SGHNT, CDR2 YYREEE (reference sequence). This chain's CDR3 is CASSLKRNTGELFF. DNA for the CDR3: TGTGCCAGCAGCTTGAAGAGGAACACCGGGGAGCTGTTTTTT. Full variable domain (missing parts from reference TRBV5-4 and TRBJ2-2): ETGVTQSPTHLIKTRGQQVTLRCSSQSGHNTVSWYQQALGQGPQFIFQYYREEENGRGNFPPRFSGLQFPNYSSELNVNALELDDSALYLCASSLKRNTGELFFGEGSRLTVL.

The CDR3 loop is CSVEELYEQYF. The CDR3 DNA is TGCAGCGTCGAGGAGCTCTACGAGCAGTACTTC. The chain joins TRBV29-1 to TRBJ2-7; D is ambiguous. The CDR3 contains 11 residues. Germline CDR1 is SQVTM and CDR2 is ANQGSEA. V was clipped by 6 bases and J by 3 bases, with 9 bases between them.

In its sample, this clonotype was seen a few times. The chain joins TRBV4-1 to TRBJ1-1; a weak D match, TRBD1 (5 bases). V shed 0 bases and J shed 5 bases, with 13 bases lying between them. This CDR3 is 15 amino acids long. The germline V gene has CDR1 MGHRA and CDR2 YSYEKL. As DNA, the CDR3 is TGCGCCAGCAGCCAAGATAAAAGGGGAAAAACTGAAGCTTTCTTT. Translated, it gives CASSQDKRGKTEAFF.

This clonotype has a handful of counts. The V gene is TRBV19, the J gene TRBJ1-1, with TRBD1 as a possible D gene (5 bases). Trimming took 3 bases from V and 5 from J, leaving 10 bases between them. This CDR3 has 13 residues. Germline lookup yields CDR1 LNHDA and CDR2 SQIVND (reference sequence). The CDR3 DNA follows: TGTGCCAGTAGTATCATGAAGGGGACTGAAGCTTTCTTT. Amino acids: CASSIMKGTEAFF. Full variable domain (rest looked up from reference TRBV19 and TRBJ1-1): DGGITQSPKYLFRKEGQNVTLSCEQNLNHDAMYWYRQDPGQGLRLIYYSQIVNDFQKGDIAEGYSVSREKKESFPLTVTSAQKNPTAFYLCASSIMKGTEAFFGQGTRLTVV.

This clonotype has just a few counts. The rearrangement joins TRBV20-1 to TRBJ1-1; D perhaps matches TRBD1 (6 bases). With 1 base removed from V and 10 bases from J, the gap between germline ends came to 28 bases. The CDR3 length is 17 residues. Germline V CDR1 and CDR2: DFQATT, SNEGSKA (reference sequence). Here the CDR3 reads CSARATTTSTGPAGAFF. In nucleotides, the CDR3 is TGCAGTGCTAGAGCAACAACGACAAGCACAGGGCCCGCGGGAGCTTTCTTT.

This clonotype occurred a few times. The chain has TRBV20-1 and TRBJ2-5; 8 nucleotides match TRBD1. The CDR3 length is 13 residues. Germline CDR1 is DFQATT and CDR2 is SNEGSKA (reference sequence). V trimming: 5 bases; J trimming: 5 bases; junction bases outside the gene matches: 7. The CDR3 nucleotides are TGCAGTGCTTTCCGGACAGGGTTGGAGACCCAGTACTTC. Protein sequence: CSAFRTGLETQYF.

This rearrangement joins TRBV29-1 to TRBJ2-7, with 7 bases fitting TRBD2. Germline assignment: CDR1 SQVTM and CDR2 ANQGSEA. The CDR3 covers 10 residues. Trimming took 8 bases from V and 10 from J; bases not matched to a gene: 8. CDR3 nucleotide sequence: TGCAGCCGCGGGAGTGGGGTACAGTACTTC. Translation: CSRGSGVQYF.

In this sample, this clonotype turned up a few times. The V call is TRBV9, the J call TRBJ2-7; TRBD2 matches 10 bases. Trimming removed 0 bases from V and 7 bases from J; junction bases left unmatched: 13. The CDR3 spans 17 residues. Germline lookup yields CDR1 SGDLS and CDR2 YYNGEE. The CDR3 protein is CASSVASITLAGEEQYF. The CDR3 DNA follows: TGTGCCAGCAGCGTAGCTTCCATCACTCTAGCGGGGGAGGAGCAGTACTTC.

This clonotype was recorded many times. V is TRBV7-9 and J is TRBJ2-7; D may be TRBD1 (5 bases). In germline, CDR1 is SEHNR, CDR2 FQNEAQ (reference sequence). The CDR3 is 12 amino acids. V gave up 3 bases and J gave up 3 bases, with 6 bases separating them. CDR3 protein: CASSLDNYEQYF. The CDR3 DNA reads TGTGCCAGCAGCTTGGACAACTACGAGCAGTACTTC.

This clonotype was picked up a small number of times. This chain uses TRBV9 with TRBJ1-4; 7 bases align to TRBD1. Germline V lookup: CDR1 SGDLS, CDR2 YYNGEE. This CDR3 comprises 15 residues. The V and J ends lost 3 bases and 3 bases, in that order; junction bases with no gene match: 5. DNA for the CDR3: TGTGCCAGCAGCGCAGACAGGGTAGCTAATGAAAAACTGTTTTTT. Protein: CASSADRVANEKLFF.